One and the same sample provided the 20 T cell receptor beta chains below, sequenced in a study of T cells in Graves' hyperthyroidism and ophthalmopathy. RNA transcripts provided the source from which TCR beta CDR3 regions were amplified. First-round RT-PCR targeting the TCR CDR3 was performed with the HTBI primer set. TCRdb fed the multiplex PCR reads into MiXCR, producing one record per CDR3 protein. This table has hundreds of thousands of distinct CDR3 sequences, 12% to 15% appearing once. Specimen: blood. All receptors come from a woman in her late teens or twenties with Graves' hyperthyroidism.

This clonotype was recorded at least ten times. The chain joins TRBV3-1 to TRBJ2-7; D gene unclear. CDR1 and CDR2 from the germline V gene are LGHDT and YNNKEL (reference sequence). The CDR3 sequence is 14 residues long. V was shortened by 1 base and J by 6 bases, with 13 bases between the two germline ends. The CDR3 coding sequence is TGTGCCAGCAGCCAAGTCTACACGGACGGCGAGCAGTACTTC. It codes for CASSQVYTDGEQYF.

The rearrangement joins TRBV6-2 or TRBV6-3 to TRBJ1-5; perhaps TRBD1 as D (5 bases). Germline assignment: CDR1 MNHEY and CDR2 SVGEGT. Trimming cost V 10 bases and J 1 base, with 14 bases left between them. CDR3 length: 14 residues. The CDR3 DNA is TGTGCCACCTCGCCGGGGCAGAGCAATCAGCCCCAGCATTTT. This codes for CATSPGQSNQPQHF.

The chain recombines TRBV29-1 with TRBJ2-1; TRBD2 agrees at 9 bases. Per the germline V gene, CDR1 is SQVTM and CDR2 is ANQGSEA. The V gene end was trimmed by 6 bases and the J gene end by 0 bases; junction bases not matched to a gene: 12. This CDR3 is built from 17 residues. In DNA, the CDR3 is TGCAGCGTGAATGATTTAGCGGGGGTAAGCTCCTACAATGAGCAGTTCTTC. The encoded protein is CSVNDLAGVSSYNEQFF.

This clonotype was seen ten or more times. The chain combines TRBV20-1 with TRBJ2-7, with D tentatively TRBD2 (6 bases). V shed 3 bases and J shed 3 bases, with 15 bases lying between them. CDR1 and CDR2 (germline): DFQATT, SNEGSKA (reference sequence). This CDR3 contains 14 residues. CDR3 nucleotide sequence: TGCAGTGCTAGCCCCGTTATGCGGGGCTACGAGCAGTACTTC. Its protein is CSASPVMRGYEQYF.

V and J are TRBV2 and TRBJ2-7, with 13 bases identical to TRBD2. With 6 bases clipped from V and 5 bases from J, the junction kept 7 bases outside the gene matches. CDR1 and CDR2 (germline): SNHLY, FYNNEI. The CDR3 is 15 amino acids. The CDR3 spells CASSVTSGGAHEQYF. CDR3 bases: TGTGCCAGCAGCGTTACTAGCGGGGGGGCCCACGAGCAGTACTTC.

This sequence joins TRBV28 and TRBJ2-1; D call uncertain. CDR1 and CDR2 (germline): MDHEN, SYDVKM. The CDR3 loop spans 14 amino acids. V gave up 8 bases and J gave up 4 bases, with 15 bases separating them. CDR3: CASLTSAGYNEQFF. The DNA of the CDR3 is TGTGCCAGCCTTACGAGCGCAGGATACAATGAGCAGTTCTTC.

The chain has TRBV28 and TRBJ1-2; D gene ambiguous. V lost 2 bases and J lost 2, with 6 bases in between. The CDR3 spans 13 residues. CDR1 MDHEN and CDR2 SYDVKM come from the germline V gene. The CDR3 DNA reads as TGTGCCAGCAGTTTAAATACCAACTATGGCTACACCTTC. Its protein product is CASSLNTNYGYTF.

This clonotype has just a few counts. This chain uses TRBV6-1 with TRBJ2-1; possibly TRBD1 for D (6 bases). Per the germline V gene, CDR1 is MNHNS and CDR2 is SASEGT. The CDR3 sequence is 15 residues long. Trimming cost V 5 bases and J 4 bases, with 15 bases left between them. The CDR3 region is CASSYLGASYNEQFF. CDR3 sequence (DNA): TGTGCCAGCAGTTATCTGGGGGCTAGTTACAATGAGCAGTTCTTC.

This chain links TRBV19 with TRBJ2-2, with 8 positions matching TRBD2. CDR1 and CDR2 (germline): LNHDA, SQIVND (reference sequence). Trimming cost V 4 bases and J 4 bases; bases outside gene matches: 11. CDR3 size: 17 residues. In DNA form, the CDR3 reads TGTGCCAGTAGTACGTCAGCGGGAGAGGGCGTCACCGGGGAGCTGTTTTTT. Amino acids: CASSTSAGEGVTGELFF.

This clonotype occurred many times. The chain has TRBV20-1 and TRBJ1-6; D remains unclear. Trimming cost V 0 bases and J 10 bases, with 13 bases left between them. Per the germline V gene, CDR1 is DFQATT and CDR2 is SNEGSKA (reference sequence). This CDR3 has 14 amino acids. CDR3 in DNA: TGCAGTGCTAGAGATCGTGCCACGGGATCACCCCTCCACTTT. Its translation is CSARDRATGSPLHF.

This clonotype was recorded once. The gene calls are TRBV6-1 and TRBJ1-1; no firm D call. There are 14 residues in the CDR3. The germline V gene encodes CDR1 MNHNS and CDR2 SASEGT. V was pared by 2 bases and J by 4 bases, with 11 bases between. The CDR3 DNA follows: TGTGCCAGCAGTGAATACTCAGTTGGCACTGAAGCTTTCTTT. This gives the protein CASSEYSVGTEAFF.

The chain is built from TRBV10-3 and TRBJ1-1; no clear D gene. Trimming stripped 2 bases from V and 3 bases from J, with 10 bases between. The germline V gene encodes CDR1 ENHRY and CDR2 SYGVKD. This CDR3 has 14 amino acids. The CDR3 bases are TGTGCCATCAGTGAGAGGAAGGAAGACACTGAAGCTTTCTTT. Translated: CAISERKEDTEAFF.

This clonotype was detected a few times. The CDR3 spells CASSRGPQSGQETQYF. The CDR3 DNA sequence: TGTGCCAGCAGTAGAGGGCCTCAAAGCGGCCAAGAGACCCAGTACTTC. V is TRBV27 and J is TRBJ2-5; the D gene is possibly TRBD2 (5 bases). The V gene lost 5 bases and the J gene lost 1 base, with 17 bases spanning the gap. CDR1 is MNHEY and CDR2 is SMNVEV in the germline V gene (reference sequence). The CDR3 length is 16 residues.

This chain links TRBV9 with TRBJ2-3; possible D gene TRBD2, 5 bases. Deletions cut 4 bases from V and 3 bases from J, with 15 bases between. The CDR3 extends over 15 amino acids. Germline CDR1 and CDR2: SGDLS and YYNGEE. The CDR3 reads CASSKDGVRTDTQYF. For the CDR3, the DNA is TGTGCCAGCAGCAAAGACGGGGTCAGGACAGATACGCAGTATTTT.

As concerns this clonotype: This could be a read error, since a much larger clone is one nucleotide away. The chain combines TRBV20-1 with TRBJ2-7; 8 nucleotides agree with TRBD1. This CDR3 region has 15 residues. Unmatched junction bases numbered 17, after V lost 6 bases and J lost 7 bases. Germline CDR1 and CDR2: DFQATT and SNEGSKA (reference sequence). Here the CDR3 DNA reads TGCAGTGCACCATCCCCAGGACAGGGCGGGAAGGAGCAGTACTTC. Its protein is CSAPSPGQGGKEQYF.

This clonotype was seen only a few times. The chain employs TRBV5-1 and TRBJ2-1; a possible D gene is TRBD1 (6 bases). CDR1 SGHRS and CDR2 YFSETQ come from the germline V gene. Trimming stripped 0 bases from V and 3 bases from J, with 7 bases between. There are 14 residues in the CDR3. CDR3: CASSLGQDYNEQFF. The CDR3 nucleotides are TGCGCCAGCAGCTTGGGACAGGACTACAATGAGCAGTTCTTC.

This clonotype was observed a few times. The CDR3 protein is CAKAGQKTSYEQYF. CDR3 DNA: TGTGCCAAGGCGGGACAAAAAACCTCCTACGAGCAGTACTTC. This sequence joins TRBV5-6 and TRBJ2-7; D is tentatively TRBD1 or TRBD2 (6 bases each). Germline V lookup: CDR1 SGHDT, CDR2 YYEEEE. V lost 9 bases and J lost 0, with 16 bases in between. This CDR3 region has 14 residues. Drawing the rest from reference TRBV5-6 and TRBJ2-7, the complete variable domain is DAGVTQSPTHLIKTRGQQVTLRCSPKSGHDTVSWYQQALGQGPQFIFQYYEEEERQRGNFPDRFSGHQFPNYSSELNVNALLLGDSALYLCAKAGQKTSYEQYFGPGTRLTVT.

This clonotype showed up just a few times. This chain uses TRBV9 with TRBJ2-3, with D maybe TRBD2 (6 bases). Germline CDR1 reads SGDLS; CDR2 reads YYNGEE. V was shortened by 3 bases and J by 2 bases, with 13 bases between the two germline ends. There are 15 residues in the CDR3. The CDR3 nucleotides read TGTGCCAGCAGCGGGACGGGAGAATACACAGATACGCAGTATTTT. As protein: CASSGTGEYTDTQYF.

This clonotype showed up just a few times. The rearrangement links TRBV10-3 to TRBJ1-1, with D hard to call. This CDR3 has 12 residues. The V end lost 10 bases, the J end lost 9 bases, and 18 bases lay between the germline ends. Germline CDR1 ENHRY, CDR2 SYGVKD. The DNA of the CDR3 is TGTGCCACACGCGACCCGATGGGGAAAGCTTTCTTT. Protein product: CATRDPMGKAFF.

This sequence joins TRBV4-3 and TRBJ2-7; tentatively, D is TRBD1 or TRBD2 (5 bases each). V lost 1 base and J 4 bases, leaving 14 bases between the germline ends. Germline V gene data show CDR1 as LGHNA and CDR2 as YSLEER. The CDR3 is 15 amino acids. The CDR3 DNA follows: TGCGCCAGCAGCCAAGGAGGGACGGATTCGTACGAGCAGTACTTC. This codes for CASSQGGTDSYEQYF.